The 2 T cell receptor beta chains below all came from one sample that was sequenced in a study of cytomegalovirus exposure and HLA in healthy donors. Only in-frame clones appear in the TCRdb table, and some are missing; sequencing was by immunoSEQ multiplex PCR. The profile shows approximately 220,000 clones, around 80% of them singletons. Material for sequencing was PBMCs. These receptor sequences come from a woman in her thirties in good health and CMV-seropositive.

The gene calls are TRBV2 and TRBJ2-1; no clear D gene. The CDR3 totals 14 residues. Trimming left V 6 bases short and J 0 bases short, with 9 bases between. Germline loops: CDR1 SNHLY, CDR2 FYNNEI. CDR3 residues: CASRTVSSYNEQFF. The DNA for the CDR3 is TGTGCCAGCAGGACGGTTAGCTCCTACAATGAGCAGTTCTTC.

The chain uses TRBV27 and TRBJ1-1; D remains unclear. There are 12 residues in the CDR3. V lost 6 bases, J lost 0 bases, and 5 bases lay in between. CDR1 is MNHEY and CDR2 is SMNVEV in the germline V gene (reference sequence). Written as DNA, the CDR3 is TGTGCCAGCAGCCACATGAACACTGAAGCTTTCTTT. Translated: CASSHMNTEAFF.